These 15 T cell receptor beta chains were sequenced from one sample in a study of early T cells in non-severe SARS-CoV-2 infection (dated by TCRdb to about 2021). The method was 5' RACE. The data were produced on a NextSeq 500. In-frame beta chains were kept once TCRdb had trimmed the public reads at Q25 with fastp and called clones with MiXCR. Each entry is one CDR3 protein sequence, shown with its most common DNA and genes. Present in this sample are 80,000 to 100,000 distinct CDR3 sequences, about 12% of which were seen just once. The top ten clones comprise around 7% of the sample. Sequencing was done on a sample of whole blood. The receptors shown here come from an adult who was a healthcare worker with PCR-confirmed SARS-CoV-2 infection or an uninfected control (not recorded which).

Ten or more counts support this clonotype. V gene TRBV19 combines with J gene TRBJ2-2; D unresolved. Germline V CDR1 and CDR2: LNHDA, SQIVND (reference sequence). The CDR3 runs 15 residues. V shed 5 bases and J shed 4 bases, with 14 bases lying between them. The CDR3 is CASSPTVWRTGELFF. The CDR3 DNA is TGTGCCAGTAGTCCCACCGTATGGCGCACCGGGGAGCTGTTTTTT.

The V and J genes are TRBV5-1 and TRBJ1-5, with D perhaps TRBD1 (6 bases). CDR1 SGHRS and CDR2 YFSETQ come from the germline V gene. V was clipped by 4 bases and J by 5 bases, with 16 bases between them. There are 15 residues in the CDR3. The CDR3 is CASSPGEGDYQPQHF. In DNA, the CDR3 is TGCGCCAGCAGCCCTGGGGAGGGGGACTATCAGCCCCAGCATTTT.

In its sample, this clonotype was seen a few times. V is TRBV4-2 and J is TRBJ2-7; tentative D call: TRBD2 (6 bases). Trimming pared 3 bases from V and 5 bases from J, leaving 14 bases between. The CDR3 has 14 residues. CDR1 is LGHNA, CDR2 YNFKEQ, per germline. The CDR3, as DNA: TGTGCCAGCAGCCATACGGGACTTTCGGACGAGCAGTACTTC. Translation: CASSHTGLSDEQYF.

This clonotype was found many times. V usage is TRBV5-1 and J usage is TRBJ1-1; D gene unclear. Germline CDR1 SGHRS, CDR2 YFSETQ. V was pared by 2 bases and J by 0 bases, with 8 bases between. This CDR3 is 14 amino acids long. CDR3 residues: CASSFQSLNTEAFF. The DNA of the CDR3 is TGCGCCAGCAGCTTTCAAAGCTTGAACACTGAAGCTTTCTTT.

Many counts were recorded for this clonotype. The rearrangement joins TRBV6-6 to TRBJ2-1; 15 bases match TRBD2. Germline assignment: CDR1 MNHNY and CDR2 SVGAGI (reference sequence). V was pared by 5 bases and J by 0 bases, with 5 bases of the junction left unmatched. This CDR3 is built from 18 residues. This chain's CDR3 is CASSPGLAGGSSYNEQFF. As DNA, the CDR3 is TGTGCCAGCAGTCCGGGACTAGCGGGAGGTTCCTCCTACAATGAGCAGTTCTTC.

This clonotype was seen ten or more times. V is TRBV19 and J is TRBJ1-2, with 7 bases fitting TRBD1. Looked up from germline, CDR1 is LNHDA and CDR2 is SQIVND (reference sequence). The CDR3 has 17 amino acids. V shed 3 bases, J shed 1 base, and the junction held 11 bases outside the gene matches. The CDR3: CASSISPGQVLNYGYTF. For the CDR3, the DNA is TGTGCCAGTAGTATCTCGCCCGGACAGGTACTTAACTATGGCTACACCTTC. Full variable domain (rest looked up from reference TRBV19 and TRBJ1-2): DGGITQSPKYLFRKEGQNVTLSCEQNLNHDAMYWYRQDPGQGLRLIYYSQIVNDFQKGDIAEGYSVSREKKESFPLTVTSAQKNPTAFYLCASSISPGQVLNYGYTFGSGTRLTVV.

This clonotype was observed a few times. The chain is built from TRBV6-6 and TRBJ2-1; TRBD2 aligns across 10 bases. CDR3 length: 17 amino acids. The V segment lost 2 bases and the J segment 7 bases; nucleotides outside the gene matches: 11. Per the germline V gene, CDR1 is MNHNY and CDR2 is SVGAGI (reference sequence). The DNA of the CDR3 is TGTGCCAGCAGTTACGCACCGGGACTAGCGCCTGCAAATGAGCAGTTCTTC. Protein product: CASSYAPGLAPANEQFF.

The chain combines TRBV13 with TRBJ2-7; D gene ambiguous. The CDR3 totals 11 residues. V gave up 2 bases and J gave up 5 bases, with 4 bases separating them. Germline assignment: CDR1 PRHDT and CDR2 FYEKMQ (reference sequence). The CDR3 DNA reads TGTGCCAGCAGCTTATCCCACGAGCAGTACTTC. It codes for CASSLSHEQYF. Together with reference TRBV13 and TRBJ2-7, the CDR3 gives the full variable domain: AAGVIQSPRHLIKEKRETATLKCYPIPRHDTVYWYQQGPGQDPQFLISFYEKMQSDKGSIPDRFSAQQFSDYHSELNMSSLELGDSALYFCASSLSHEQYFGPGTRLTVT.

This clonotype is medium-sized (0.01 to 0.1%) by share. The chain employs TRBV30 and TRBJ2-3, with 11 bases that match TRBD1. After removal of 0 bases from V and 6 bases from J, the junction contained 8 bases not matched to a gene. The CDR3 sequence is 16 residues long. CDR1 and CDR2 from the germline V gene are GTSNPN and SVGIG (reference sequence). The CDR3 region is CAWSVLRTGGGDTQYF. In DNA form, the CDR3 reads TGTGCCTGGAGTGTACTCCGGACAGGGGGCGGCGATACGCAGTATTTT.

This clonotype was counted between two and nine times. This chain connects TRBV20-1 to TRBJ2-1; 7 nucleotides match TRBD2. V dropped 5 bases and J dropped 6; count of bases not matched to a gene: 7. Germline V gene sequence: CDR1 DFQATT, CDR2 SNEGSKA (reference sequence). This CDR3 spans 13 amino acids. DNA of the CDR3: TGCAGTGCTCCCCGGACTAGTAGCAATGAGCAGTTCTTC. It is translated as CSAPRTSSNEQFF.

This rearrangement joins TRBV29-1 to TRBJ2-1, with D possibly matching TRBD2 (5 bases). The CDR3 length is 10 residues. Germline CDR1 and CDR2: SQVTM and ANQGSEA. The V end lost 7 bases, the J end lost 9 bases, and 10 bases lay between the germline ends. CDR3 coding DNA: TGCAGCGCCGGGGTGATTGAGCAGTTCTTC. Its translation is CSAGVIEQFF.

This clonotype was seen repeatedly, ten times or more. This chain uses TRBV7-2 with TRBJ2-3; 11 positions agree with TRBD2. There are 16 residues in the CDR3. The germline CDR1 and CDR2 sequences are SGHTA and FQGNSA. Germline trimming cut 4 bases from V and 2 bases from J; bases unmatched to any gene: 5. The CDR3 coding sequence is TGTGCCAGCAGCTCAGGACTAGCGGGTAACACAGATACGCAGTATTTT. Translating it yields CASSSGLAGNTDTQYF.

V and J are TRBV7-2 and TRBJ2-1; 13 positions agree with TRBD2. This CDR3 contains 20 residues. V trimming: 5 bases; J trimming: 3 bases; junction bases outside the gene matches: 16. CDR1 is SGHTA, CDR2 FQGNSA, per germline. CDR3 nucleotide sequence: TGTGCCAGCAGCCCACTAGCGGGAGGGCCATTTAATTTCGGCTACAATGAGCAGTTCTTC. This translates into CASSPLAGGPFNFGYNEQFF.

The rearrangement uses TRBV29-1 and TRBJ2-7, with TRBD1 identical over 9 bases. Germline CDR1 reads SQVTM; CDR2 reads ANQGSEA. J gave up 6 bases and V 6 bases, and 12 bases lay outside the gene matches. This CDR3 comprises 14 residues. The CDR3 nucleotides are TGCAGCGTCGCTGAGGGACAGGGTAAGGTCGAGCAGTACTTC. Its translation is CSVAEGQGKVEQYF.

V and J are TRBV11-2 and TRBJ1-6; no reliable D call. Between the trimmed V and J ends, which lost 2 bases and 10 bases, there was a span of 9 bases. Germline V gene sequence: CDR1 SGHAT, CDR2 FQNNGV. The CDR3 contains 13 residues. In DNA form, the CDR3 reads TGTGCCAGCAGCTTATTATCAGACTCACCCCTCCACTTT. It yields the protein CASSLLSDSPLHF.